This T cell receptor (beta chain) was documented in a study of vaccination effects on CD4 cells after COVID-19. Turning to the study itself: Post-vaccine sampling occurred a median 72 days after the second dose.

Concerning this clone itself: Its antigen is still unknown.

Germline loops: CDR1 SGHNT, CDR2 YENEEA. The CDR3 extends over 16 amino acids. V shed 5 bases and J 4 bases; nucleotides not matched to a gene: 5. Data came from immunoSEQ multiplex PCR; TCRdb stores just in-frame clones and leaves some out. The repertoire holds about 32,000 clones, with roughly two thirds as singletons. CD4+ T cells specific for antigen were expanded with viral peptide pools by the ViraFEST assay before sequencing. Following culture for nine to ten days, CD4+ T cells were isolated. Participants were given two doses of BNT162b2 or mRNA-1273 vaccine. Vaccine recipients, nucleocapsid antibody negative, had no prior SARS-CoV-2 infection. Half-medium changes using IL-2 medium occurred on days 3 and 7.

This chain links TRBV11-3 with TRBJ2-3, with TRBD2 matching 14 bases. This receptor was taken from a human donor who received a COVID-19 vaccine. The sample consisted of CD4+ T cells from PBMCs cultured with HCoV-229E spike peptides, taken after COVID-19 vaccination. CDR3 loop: CASSMGLAGDADTQYF. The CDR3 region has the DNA TGTGCCAGCAGCATGGGACTAGCGGGAGATGCAGATACGCAGTATTTT.